This is a list of T cell receptor beta chains from one sample in a study of blood T cell repertoires in COVID-19. Repertoires were generated with immunoSEQ multiplex PCR, while TCRdb's copy carries only in-frame clones and drops some. The sample lists about 69,000 clones, over 75% occurring once. Sequenced: peripheral blood. All receptors come from a man older than 75 with acute or convalescent COVID-19. Each CDR3 is given with its conserved first and last residue. The D gene is left open where the match is weak. Where a row states a size, it is once, few, many or the class of an expanded clone; other rows omit it.

D gene	clone size	J gene	V gene	CDR3 DNA	CDR3 protein
-	-	TRBJ1-4	TRBV4-3	TGCGCCAGCAGCCAAAAATACGGGGAAAAACTGTTTTTT	CASSQKYGEKLFF
-	-	TRBJ2-7	TRBV5-3	TGTGCCAGAAGCTTGGATTCGATATTCGGGGGAGAGAGCTCCTACGAGCAGTACTTC	CARSLDSIFGGESSYEQYF
-	few	TRBJ1-1	TRBV10-2	TGCGCCAGCAGCAACTCGGACAGGAACACTGAAGCTTTCTTT	CASSNSDRNTEAFF
TRBD2	once	TRBJ2-5	TRBV5-1	TGCGCCAGCAGCCCGGGGGGTGCGGAGACCCAGTACTTC	CASSPGGAETQYF
-	-	TRBJ1-2	TRBV27	TGTGCCAGCAAGAAAGGAGCGGACAGCCCTTGGAGCGGCTACACCTTC	CASKKGADSPWSGYTF
-	-	TRBJ2-5	TRBV7-2	TGTGCCAGCAGCTTACTAGCGCTCCAAGAGACCCAGTACTTC	CASSLLALQETQYF
TRBD1	-	TRBJ1-1	TRBV29-1	TGCAGCGTGAGGGGACAGGGGAACACTGAAGCTTTCTTT	CSVRGQGNTEAFF
TRBD1	-	TRBJ2-7	TRBV23-1	TGCGCCACCACAGTCGGGGGACAGGGGGCCTACGAGCAGTACTTC	CATTVGGQGAYEQYF
-	-	TRBJ2-1	TRBV24-1	TGTGCCGCCGGGTCGTACAATGAGCAGTTCTTC	CAAGSYNEQFF
-	-	TRBJ1-5	TRBV7-2	TGTGCCAGCAGCCCCCGTCAGGGGAACAATCAGCCCCAGCATTTT	CASSPRQGNNQPQHF
TRBD1	once	TRBJ2-7	TRBV5-5	TGTGCCAGCAGCGACAGGGGGCTAAGGGAGCAGTACTTC	CASSDRGLREQYF
-	-	TRBJ1-2	TRBV2	TGTGCCAGCAGTGAAGAGGGGAACAGGGTCTATGGCTACACCTTC	CASSEEGNRVYGYTF
-	-	TRBJ1-4	TRBV30	TGTGCCTGGAGTCTTAATGAAAAACTGTTTTTT	CAWSLNEKLFF
-	-	TRBJ1-5	TRBV19	TGTGCCAGTTCCCCGGGGGATTCCGGCAATCAGCCCCAGCATTTT	CASSPGDSGNQPQHF
TRBD1	-	TRBJ2-7	TRBV13	TGTGCCAGCAACTTAGAACAGGGGGCCTACGAGCAGTACTTC	CASNLEQGAYEQYF
-	-	TRBJ1-1	TRBV2	TGTGCCAGCACGGGGCAGGGGATGATCACTGAAGCTTTCTTT	CASTGQGMITEAFF
-	-	TRBJ2-3	TRBV5-1	TGCGCCAGCAGCCCTCAGAAACTAAACACAGATACGCAGTATTTT	CASSPQKLNTDTQYF
TRBD1	once	TRBJ1-2	TRBV9	TGTGCCAGCAGCCGCAACAGGGGGGGGTCTGGCTACACCTTC	CASSRNRGGSGYTF
-	-	TRBJ2-2	TRBV7-2	TGTGCCAGCAGCTCGCAGGGGACCGGGAACACCGGGGAGCTGTTTTTT	CASSSQGTGNTGELFF
-	-	TRBJ2-1	TRBV11-2	TGTGCCAGCAGCTCCTTTAGAAGTGGTAGAGAGGGGCAGTTCTTC	CASSSFRSGREGQFF
-	-	TRBJ1-1	TRBV24-1	TGTGCCACCAGGGGCCCCGGGGGAGGTAACACTGAAGCTTTCTTT	CATRGPGGGNTEAFF
-	-	TRBJ2-6	TRBV9	TGTGCCAGCAGCGTAGGGCTCCTCACGAGGCCCCCTGGGGCCAACGTCCTGACTTTC	CASSVGLLTRPPGANVLTF
-	-	TRBJ2-3	TRBV5-4	TGTGCCAGCAGCTTGGGTAGCGGCACAGATACGCAGTATTTT	CASSLGSGTDTQYF
-	-	TRBJ2-5	TRBV18	TGTGCCAGCTCACCACTAGAATATGAAGAGACCCAGTACTTC	CASSPLEYEETQYF
TRBD1	-	TRBJ1-5	TRBV19	TGTGCCAGTAGTTATGGGACAGGGGGCAGTCAGCCCCAGCATTTT	CASSYGTGGSQPQHF
TRBD1	-	TRBJ1-2	TRBV24-1	TGTGCCACCAGTGACCAGACAGGGAACTATGGCTACACCTTC	CATSDQTGNYGYTF
TRBD1	-	TRBJ1-6	TRBV19	TGTGCCAGTAGATATGACAGGGGCGTTTCACCCCTCCACTTT	CASRYDRGVSPLHF
-	-	TRBJ2-3	TRBV28	TGTGCCAGCTTTACCCACAGTACGCGGGCGACTACAGATACGCAGTATTTT	CASFTHSTRATTDTQYF
TRBD2	-	TRBJ2-5	TRBV14	TGTGCCAGCAGCCAAGATTTGGGGACTAGCGGGAGGAGGAAGACCCAGTACTTC	CASSQDLGTSGRRKTQYF
-	-	TRBJ2-7	TRBV4-2	TGTGCCAGCAGCCAATACAGGGACTACGAGCAGTACTTC	CASSQYRDYEQYF
TRBD2	-	TRBJ2-1	TRBV27	TGTGCCAGCAGTTTACTGACTAGCGGATACTACAATGAGCAGTTCTTC	CASSLLTSGYYNEQFF
TRBD2	-	TRBJ2-1	TRBV7-9	TGTGCCAGCAGCCCCCCTAGTCCTAGCGGGAGTTACAATGAGCAGTTCTTC	CASSPPSPSGSYNEQFF
TRBD1	-	TRBJ1-5	TRBV29-1	TGCAGCGCCCGACTGAGGGGGCAGGATCAGCCCCAGCATTTT	CSARLRGQDQPQHF
TRBD1	-	TRBJ1-4	TRBV7-9	TGTGCCAGCAGCTTTTGGGACAGTAATGAAAAACTGTTTTTT	CASSFWDSNEKLFF
TRBD1	-	TRBJ2-7	TRBV10-3	TGTGCCATCAGTGAGCCGGAGACAGGGGGTCGGATCTACGAGCAGTACTTC	CAISEPETGGRIYEQYF
-	-	TRBJ2-3	TRBV19	TGTGCCAGTAGCAAACGCGGCAGATCTAGCACAGATACGCAGTATTTT	CASSKRGRSSTDTQYF
TRBD2	-	TRBJ2-7	TRBV30	TGTGCCTGGAGTGTACGGTGGACTAGCGGAACCTCCTACGAGCAGTACTTC	CAWSVRWTSGTSYEQYF